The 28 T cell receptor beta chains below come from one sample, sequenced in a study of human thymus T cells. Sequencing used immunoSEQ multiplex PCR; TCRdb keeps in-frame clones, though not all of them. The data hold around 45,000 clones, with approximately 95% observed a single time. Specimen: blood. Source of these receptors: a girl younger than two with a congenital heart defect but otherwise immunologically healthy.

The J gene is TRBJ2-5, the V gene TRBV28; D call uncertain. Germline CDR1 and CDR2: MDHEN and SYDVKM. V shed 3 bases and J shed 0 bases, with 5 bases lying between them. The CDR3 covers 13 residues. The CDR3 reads CASSFPNQETQYF. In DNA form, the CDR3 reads TGTGCCAGCAGTTTCCCGAACCAAGAGACCCAGTACTTC.

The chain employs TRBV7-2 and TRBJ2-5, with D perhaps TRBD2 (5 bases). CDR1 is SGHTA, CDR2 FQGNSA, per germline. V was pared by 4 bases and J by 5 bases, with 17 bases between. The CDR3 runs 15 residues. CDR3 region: CASSSSGRAGETQYF. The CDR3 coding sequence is TGTGCCAGCAGCTCCAGCGGACGCGCCGGGGAGACCCAGTACTTC.

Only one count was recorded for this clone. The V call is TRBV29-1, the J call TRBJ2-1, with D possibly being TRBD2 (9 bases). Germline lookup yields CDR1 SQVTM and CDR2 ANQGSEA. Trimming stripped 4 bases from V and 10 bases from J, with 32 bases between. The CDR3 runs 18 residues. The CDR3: CSVVSRQGRIAGEWEQFF. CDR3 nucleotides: TGCAGCGTTGTTTCTAGACAGGGGCGGATAGCGGGAGAGTGGGAGCAGTTCTTC.

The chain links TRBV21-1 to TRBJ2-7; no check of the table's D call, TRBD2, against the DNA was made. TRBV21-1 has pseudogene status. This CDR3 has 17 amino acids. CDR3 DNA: TGTGCCAGCAGCAAAGTGGCTCGGGACTATGGGATCTACGAGCAGTACTTC. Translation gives CASSKVARDYGIYEQYF.

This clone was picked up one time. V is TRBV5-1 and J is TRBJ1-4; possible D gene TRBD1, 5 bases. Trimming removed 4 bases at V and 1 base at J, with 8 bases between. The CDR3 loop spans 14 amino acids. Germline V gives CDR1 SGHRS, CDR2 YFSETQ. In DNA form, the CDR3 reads TGCGCCAGCAGCCCCGGGGGAACTAATGAAAAACTGTTTTTT. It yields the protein CASSPGGTNEKLFF.

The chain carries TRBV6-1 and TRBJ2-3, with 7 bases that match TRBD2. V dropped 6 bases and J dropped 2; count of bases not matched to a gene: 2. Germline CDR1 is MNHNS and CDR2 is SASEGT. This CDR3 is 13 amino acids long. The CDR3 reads CASRLAVTDTQYF. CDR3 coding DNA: TGTGCCAGCAGGCTAGCGGTCACAGATACGCAGTATTTT.

The CDR3 DNA reads as TGTGCCAGCAGTTACGGGAGCTTTGGCGGGGAGCTGTTTTTT. Residues: CASSYGSFGGELFF. The V call is TRBV6-6, the J call TRBJ2-2; D possibly corresponds to TRBD2 (5 bases). Germline loops: CDR1 MNHNY, CDR2 SVGAGI (reference sequence). The V end lost 2 bases, the J end lost 7 bases, and 11 bases lay between the germline ends. This CDR3 has 14 residues.

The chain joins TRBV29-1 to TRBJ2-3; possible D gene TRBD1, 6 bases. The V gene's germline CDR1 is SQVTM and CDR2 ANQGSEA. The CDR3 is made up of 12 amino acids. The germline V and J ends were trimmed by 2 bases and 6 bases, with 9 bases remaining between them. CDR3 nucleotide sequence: TGCAGCGTTGAACAGCAGGGGGATACGCAGTATTTT. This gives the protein CSVEQQGDTQYF.

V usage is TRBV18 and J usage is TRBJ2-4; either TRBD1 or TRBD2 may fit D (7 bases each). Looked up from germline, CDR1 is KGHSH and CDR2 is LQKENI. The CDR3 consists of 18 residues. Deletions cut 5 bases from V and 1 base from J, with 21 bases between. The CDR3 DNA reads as TGTGCCAGCTCAAGACCGGGACAGACTAGCCTGGCCAAAAACATTCAGTACTTC. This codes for CASSRPGQTSLAKNIQYF.

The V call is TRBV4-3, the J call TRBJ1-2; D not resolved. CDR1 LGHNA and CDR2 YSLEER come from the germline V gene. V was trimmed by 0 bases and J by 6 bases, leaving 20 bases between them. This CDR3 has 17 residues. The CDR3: CASSQDEGLGSRDGYTF. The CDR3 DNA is TGCGCCAGCAGCCAAGATGAGGGCCTGGGTAGCCGGGATGGCTACACCTTC.

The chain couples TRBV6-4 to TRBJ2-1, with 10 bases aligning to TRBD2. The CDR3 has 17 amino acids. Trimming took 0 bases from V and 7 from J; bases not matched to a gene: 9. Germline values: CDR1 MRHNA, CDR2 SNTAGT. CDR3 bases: TGTGCCAGCAGTGACTCCCCACTAGCGGGACCTCTTAATGAGCAGTTCTTC. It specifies CASSDSPLAGPLNEQFF.

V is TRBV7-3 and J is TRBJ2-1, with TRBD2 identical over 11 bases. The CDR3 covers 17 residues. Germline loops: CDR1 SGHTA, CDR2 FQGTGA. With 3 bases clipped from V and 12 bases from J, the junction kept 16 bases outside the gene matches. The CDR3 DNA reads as TGTGCCAGCAGCTTCCCCTTTAGCGGGAGGGATGTAATGGCGCAGTTCTTC. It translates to CASSFPFSGRDVMAQFF.

Written as DNA, the CDR3 is TGTGCCAGCAGCTTGGGGGGCCGGGGGGATACGCAGTATTTT. It yields the protein CASSLGGRGDTQYF. V and J are TRBV5-4 and TRBJ2-3, with TRBD2 as a possible D gene (6 bases). The CDR3 contains 14 residues. Trimming left V 0 bases short and J 6 bases short, with 11 bases between. CDR1 and CDR2 (germline): SGHNT, YYREEE (reference sequence).

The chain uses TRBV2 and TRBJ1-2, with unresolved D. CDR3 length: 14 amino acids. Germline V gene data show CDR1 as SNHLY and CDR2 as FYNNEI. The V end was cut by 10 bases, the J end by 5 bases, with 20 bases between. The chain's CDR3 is CATTRDLLDYGYTF. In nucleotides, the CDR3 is TGTGCCACCACCCGGGATCTTTTGGATTATGGCTACACCTTC.

The DNA for the CDR3 is TGTGCCAGCTCTGAACGCCCGAGGGGCACTGAAGCTTTCTTT. It translates to CASSERPRGTEAFF. The V call is TRBV2, the J call TRBJ1-1; D might be TRBD1 (5 bases). Trimming stripped 8 bases from V and 4 bases from J, with 17 bases between. The CDR3 consists of 14 residues. Germline-derived CDR1 and CDR2 are SNHLY and FYNNEI.

The CDR3 sequence is CASSSTGYNEQFF. CDR3 in DNA: TGTGCCAGCAGTTCTACTGGATACAATGAGCAGTTCTTC. V is TRBV6-5 and J is TRBJ2-1; D is unclear. Germline-derived CDR1 and CDR2 are MNHEY and SVGAGI. The CDR3 has 13 amino acids. Trimming took 4 bases from V and 4 from J, leaving 8 bases between them.

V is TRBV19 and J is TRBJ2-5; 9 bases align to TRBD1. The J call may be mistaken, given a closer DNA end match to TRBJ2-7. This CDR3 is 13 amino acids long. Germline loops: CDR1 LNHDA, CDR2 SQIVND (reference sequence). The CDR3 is CASSMTGGYEQYF. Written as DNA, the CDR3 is TGTGCCAGTAGTATGACAGGGGGCTACGAGCAGTACTTC.

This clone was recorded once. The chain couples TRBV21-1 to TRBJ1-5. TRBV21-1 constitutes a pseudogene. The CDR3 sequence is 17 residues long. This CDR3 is CASSKGSRWGGRQPQHF. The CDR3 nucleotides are TGTGCCAGCAGCAAAGGGTCTCGGTGGGGGGGGCGACAGCCCCAGCATTTT.

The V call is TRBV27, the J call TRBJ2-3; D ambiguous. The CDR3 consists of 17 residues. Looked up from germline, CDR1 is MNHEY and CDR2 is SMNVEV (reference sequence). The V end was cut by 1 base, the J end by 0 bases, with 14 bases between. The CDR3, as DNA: TGTGCCAGCAGTTTATTTCCAGAAAGACTTAGCACAGATACGCAGTATTTT. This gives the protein CASSLFPERLSTDTQYF.

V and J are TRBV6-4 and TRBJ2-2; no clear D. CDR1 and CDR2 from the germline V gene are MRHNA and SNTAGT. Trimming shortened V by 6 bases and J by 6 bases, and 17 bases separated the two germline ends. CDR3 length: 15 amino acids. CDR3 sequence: CASSLNSLSPGELFF. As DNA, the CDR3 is TGTGCCAGCAGCTTAAACAGTCTGAGCCCCGGGGAGCTGTTTTTT.

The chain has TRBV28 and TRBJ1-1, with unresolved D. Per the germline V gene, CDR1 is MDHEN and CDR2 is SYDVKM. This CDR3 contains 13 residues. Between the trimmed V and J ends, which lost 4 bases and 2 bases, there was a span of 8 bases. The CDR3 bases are TGTGCCAGCAGTTCTCGTATTAACACTGAAGCTTTCTTT. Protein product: CASSSRINTEAFF.

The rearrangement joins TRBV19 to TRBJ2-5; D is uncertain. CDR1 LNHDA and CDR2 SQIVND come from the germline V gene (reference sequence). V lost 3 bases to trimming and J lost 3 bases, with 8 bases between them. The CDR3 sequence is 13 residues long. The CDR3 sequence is CASSIRVKETQYF. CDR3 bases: TGTGCCAGTAGTATCCGGGTTAAAGAGACCCAGTACTTC.

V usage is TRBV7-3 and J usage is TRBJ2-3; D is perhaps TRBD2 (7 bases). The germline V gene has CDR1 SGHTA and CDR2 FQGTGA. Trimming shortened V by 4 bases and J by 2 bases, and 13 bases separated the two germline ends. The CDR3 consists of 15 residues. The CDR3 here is CASSSRGGLTDTQYF. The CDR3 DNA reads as TGTGCCAGCAGCTCTAGGGGGGGACTCACAGATACGCAGTATTTT. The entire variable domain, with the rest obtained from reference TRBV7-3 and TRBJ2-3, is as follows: GAGVSQTPSNKVTEKGKYVELRCDPISGHTALYWYRQSLGQGPEFLIYFQGTGAADDSGLPNDRFFAVRPEGSVSTLKIQRTERGDSAVYLCASSSRGGLTDTQYFGPGTRLTVL.

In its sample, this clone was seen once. CDR3 protein: CASNRGDRDQPQHF. CDR3 sequence (DNA): TGTGCCAGCAACAGGGGAGACAGGGATCAGCCCCAGCATTTT. The rearrangement joins TRBV6-5 to TRBJ1-5, with TRBD1 matching 7 bases. V gave up 7 bases and J gave up 5 bases; unmatched junction bases: 8. Germline-derived CDR1 and CDR2 are MNHEY and SVGAGI. The CDR3 sequence is 14 residues long.

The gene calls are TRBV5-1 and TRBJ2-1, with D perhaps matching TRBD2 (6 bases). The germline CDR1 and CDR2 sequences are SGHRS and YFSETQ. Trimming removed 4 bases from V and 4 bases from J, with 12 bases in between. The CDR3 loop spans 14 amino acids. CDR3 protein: CASSPRDSYNEQFF. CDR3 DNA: TGCGCCAGCAGCCCCCGGGACTCTTACAATGAGCAGTTCTTC.

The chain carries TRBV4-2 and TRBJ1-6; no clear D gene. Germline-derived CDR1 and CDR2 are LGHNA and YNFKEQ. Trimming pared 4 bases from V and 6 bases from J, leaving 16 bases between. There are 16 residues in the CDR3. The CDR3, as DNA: TGTGCCAGCAGCCCTAGTGAGGGCCCAATTAATTCACCCCTCCACTTT. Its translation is CASSPSEGPINSPLHF.

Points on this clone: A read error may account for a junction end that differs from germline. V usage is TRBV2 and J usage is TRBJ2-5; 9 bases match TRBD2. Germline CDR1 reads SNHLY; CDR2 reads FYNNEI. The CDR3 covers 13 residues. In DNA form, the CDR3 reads TGTGCCAGCACGGTGGGCGGGAGGGCCCTCCGGGACTTC. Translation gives CASTVGGRALRDF.

The CDR3 DNA follows: TGCGCCAGCAGCCCCCCGGGACAGGGGGACGGTGAAGCTTTCTTT. This gives the protein CASSPPGQGDGEAFF. The genes are TRBV4-1 and TRBJ1-1; 11 bases align to TRBD1. This CDR3 has 15 amino acids. From germline, CDR1 is MGHRA and CDR2 YSYEKL. V dropped 4 bases and J dropped 7; count of bases not matched to a gene: 8.